The 20 T cell receptor beta chains below come from one sample, sequenced in a study of early T cells in non-severe SARS-CoV-2 infection. Using its own MiXCR run on the 5' RACE reads, TCRdb lists one record per CDR3 protein. The sample carries tens of thousands of distinct CDR3 sequences, approximately 7.1% recorded once. Sequencing was performed on whole blood. Receptor source: an adult who was a healthcare worker with PCR-confirmed SARS-CoV-2 infection or an uninfected control (not recorded which).

Comments on this clonotype: The conserved final phenylalanine or tryptophan is absent from the CDR3, which likely points to a read error. V gene TRBV4-3 combines with J gene TRBJ1-4; a possible D gene is TRBD1 (5 bases). With 5 bases removed from V and 5 bases from J, the gap between germline ends came to 15 bases. Germline-derived CDR1 and CDR2 are LGHNA and YSLEER. The CDR3 has 15 residues. The CDR3 loop reads CASSGNRMGNEKLFS. The CDR3 region has the DNA TGCGCCAGCAGCGGGAACAGGATGGGGAATGAAAAACTGTTTTCT.

This chain joins TRBV2 and TRBJ2-7, with D possibly being TRBD2 (5 bases). The V gene's germline CDR1 is SNHLY and CDR2 FYNNEI. The CDR3 has 11 amino acids. Trimming pared 2 bases from V and 6 bases from J, leaving 5 bases between. Written as DNA, the CDR3 is TGTGCCAGCAGTGAACGGGGCGAGCAGTACTTC. It specifies CASSERGEQYF. The full variable domain, completed using reference TRBV2 and TRBJ2-7, is EPEVTQTPSHQVTQMGQEVILRCVPISNHLYFYWYRQILGQKVEFLVSFYNNEISEKSEIFDDQFSVERPDGSNFTLKIRSTKLEDSAMYFCASSERGEQYFGPGTRLTVT.

The rearrangement links TRBV12-5 to TRBJ2-7, with TRBD2 as a possible D gene (6 bases). The CDR3 totals 14 residues. CDR1 is LGHNT and CDR2 is FRNRAP in the germline V gene. Trimming cost V 5 bases and J 0 bases, with 11 bases left between them. CDR3 amino acids: CASGQGLTSYEQYF. For the CDR3, the DNA is TGTGCTAGTGGTCAAGGACTAACCTCCTACGAGCAGTACTTC.

This clonotype was seen at least ten times. The chain couples TRBV20-1 to TRBJ1-6; no definite D call. V lost 0 bases and J 1 base, leaving 4 bases between the germline ends. Germline assignment: CDR1 DFQATT and CDR2 SNEGSKA (reference sequence). The CDR3 is 14 residues long. The CDR3 protein is CSAREGSYNSPLHF. The CDR3 bases are TGCAGTGCTAGAGAGGGTTCCTATAATTCACCCCTCCACTTT.

This clonotype was counted many times. This chain uses TRBV3-1 with TRBJ2-5; D not resolved. The CDR3 has 12 residues. Between the trimmed V and J ends, which lost 2 bases and 4 bases, there was a span of 5 bases. The V gene's germline CDR1 is LGHDT and CDR2 YNNKEL (reference sequence). The CDR3, as DNA: TGTGCCAGCAGCCAATATCCAGAGACCCAGTACTTC. Its protein product is CASSQYPETQYF.

Comments on this clonotype: One junction end disagrees with the germline gene, perhaps due to a read error. The chain uses TRBV2 and TRBJ1-5; D is undetermined. The germline V gene encodes CDR1 SNHLY and CDR2 FYNNEI. This CDR3 is 11 amino acids long. The CDR3 DNA reads TGTGCCAGCAGTGAAAATAGGGATCTCAGCTTT. This translates into CASSENRDLSF.

The chain uses TRBV29-1 and TRBJ2-4, with D perhaps matching TRBD1 or TRBD2 (5 bases each). CDR3 length: 14 amino acids. Germline V gene lookup returns CDR1 SQVTM and CDR2 ANQGSEA. The V end lost 2 bases, the J end lost 2 bases, and 10 bases lay between the germline ends. In DNA form, the CDR3 reads TGCAGCGTTGAACCACCGGGACCCAAAAACATTCAGTACTTC. It translates to CSVEPPGPKNIQYF.

This clonotype was counted at least ten times. This chain uses TRBV6-4 with TRBJ1-6; 9 bases are a match to TRBD1. With V trimmed by 4 bases and J by 5 bases, 3 bases remained unmatched. This CDR3 is 15 amino acids long. Germline V CDR1 and CDR2: MRHNA, SNTAGT. The CDR3 region is CASSARTGDNSPLHF. DNA for the CDR3: TGTGCCAGCAGTGCCCGGACAGGGGATAATTCACCCCTCCACTTT.

This clonotype was observed many times. The chain has TRBV28 and TRBJ2-7; maybe TRBD2 (5 bases). Germline V lookup: CDR1 MDHEN, CDR2 SYDVKM. With 3 bases removed from V and 3 bases from J, the gap between germline ends came to 12 bases. The CDR3 sequence is 14 residues long. The CDR3: CASSFAGAGYEQYF. The CDR3, as DNA: TGTGCCAGCAGTTTCGCTGGTGCGGGCTACGAGCAGTACTTC.

By sample share, this clonotype is medium-sized. The CDR3 reads CSAREGSDVEQFF. The DNA of the CDR3 is TGCAGTGCTAGAGAGGGTAGCGACGTCGAGCAGTTCTTC. The chain uses TRBV20-1 and TRBJ2-1, with D possibly being TRBD2 (5 bases). Germline V CDR1 and CDR2: DFQATT, SNEGSKA (reference sequence). The V gene lost 0 bases and the J gene lost 10 bases, with 13 bases spanning the gap. This CDR3 comprises 13 residues.

This clonotype was seen only a few times. The chain employs TRBV11-3 and TRBJ1-4; 7 bases are a match to TRBD1. Germline V gene data show CDR1 as SGHNT and CDR2 as YENEEA. Losses at the gene ends were 5 bases for V and 7 bases for J; bases not matched to a gene: 13. The CDR3 is 16 amino acids. CDR3 region: CASSPPGRGSVEKLFF. In nucleotides, the CDR3 is TGTGCCAGCAGCCCCCCGGGCAGGGGGAGTGTTGAAAAACTGTTTTTT.

The chain carries TRBV19 and TRBJ1-4; D call uncertain. The germline gives CDR1 LNHDA, CDR2 SQIVND (reference sequence). The CDR3 extends over 15 amino acids. V lost 5 bases and J 8 bases, leaving 18 bases between the germline ends. The CDR3 DNA follows: TGTGCCAGTAGTGACCCACGGTTTCGCGGGGAAAAACTGTTTTTT. This encodes CASSDPRFRGEKLFF.

This chain connects TRBV10-3 to TRBJ2-7; D call uncertain. Trimming took off 10 bases at V and 2 bases at J, with 18 bases between the two ends. Looked up from germline, CDR1 is ENHRY and CDR2 is SYGVKD. There are 14 residues in the CDR3. The DNA of the CDR3 is TGTGCCACCATCGACCTTCAGGACCCCTACGAGCAGTACTTC. Its protein product is CATIDLQDPYEQYF.

This CDR3 reads CASSLARRGGDTEAFF. The CDR3 nucleotides read TGTGCCAGCAGCTTGGCCCGGCGGGGAGGGGACACTGAAGCTTTCTTT. This rearrangement joins TRBV5-4 to TRBJ1-1, with D perhaps matching TRBD1 (5 bases). The V end was cut by 0 bases, the J end by 3 bases, with 15 bases between. This CDR3 contains 16 residues. Germline CDR1 and CDR2: SGHNT and YYREEE (reference sequence).

CDR3 protein: CASSFVWTAAYEQYF. Written as DNA, the CDR3 is TGTGCCAGCAGCTTTGTCTGGACGGCAGCCTACGAGCAGTACTTC. The chain joins TRBV5-5 to TRBJ2-7; D remains ambiguous. CDR1 and CDR2 from the germline V gene are SGHKS and YYEKEE (reference sequence). The CDR3 runs 15 residues. Trimming took 2 bases from V and 2 from J, leaving 14 bases between them. The full variable domain, in which reference TRBV5-5 and TRBJ2-7 provide the parts outside the CDR3, is DAGVTQSPTHLIKTRGQQVTLRCSPISGHKSVSWYQQVLGQGPQFIFQYYEKEERGRGNFPDRFSARQFPNYSSELNVNALLLGDSALYLCASSFVWTAAYEQYFGPGTRLTVT.

This clonotype turned up a few times. A clone one base away is much larger, so this may be a read error. The chain joins TRBV2 to TRBJ2-2; no clear D gene. V gave up 7 bases and J gave up 2 bases, with 5 bases separating them. The CDR3 is 12 amino acids. The germline V gene has CDR1 SNHLY and CDR2 FYNNEI. As DNA, the CDR3 is TGTGCCAGCATATATAACACCGGGGAGCTGTTTTTT. Protein: CASIYNTGELFF.

The chain joins TRBV12-3 or TRBV12-4 to TRBJ2-3; tentatively, D is TRBD1 (6 bases). CDR3 length: 14 residues. Trimming shortened V by 7 bases and J by 2 bases, and 13 bases separated the two germline ends. CDR3: CASTPRDITDTQYF. CDR3 sequence (DNA): TGTGCCAGCACTCCCCGGGACATCACAGATACGCAGTATTTT.

The chain joins TRBV6-1 to TRBJ2-4; a weak D match, TRBD2 (5 bases). Germline V gene lookup returns CDR1 MNHNS and CDR2 SASEGT. Trimming removed 2 bases at V and 0 bases at J, with 23 bases between. There are 20 residues in the CDR3. DNA of the CDR3: TGTGCCAGCAGTGAAAAGAATAGGGCGGACTTTGAGATAGCCAAAAACATTCAGTACTTC. This codes for CASSEKNRADFEIAKNIQYF.

This clonotype was counted only a few times. V gene TRBV7-9 combines with J gene TRBJ1-2, with 8 positions matching TRBD1. The trim removed 6 bases at V and 5 bases at J, leaving 5 bases unmatched. CDR1 SEHNR and CDR2 FQNEAQ come from the germline V gene (reference sequence). The CDR3 spans 13 residues. CDR3 nucleotide sequence: TGTGCCAGCAGTTCAGGGGGCAAATATGGCTACACCTTC. It codes for CASSSGGKYGYTF.

This chain uses TRBV7-2 with TRBJ2-5; 8 nucleotides match TRBD2. Germline V gives CDR1 SGHTA, CDR2 FQGNSA. Trimming at V came to 5 bases and at J to 2 bases, leaving 7 bases not matched to a gene. There are 15 residues in the CDR3. The CDR3, as DNA: TGTGCCAGCAGCACAGGACTAGCCTCACAAGAGACCCAGTACTTC. Its protein product is CASSTGLASQETQYF.